Described below is a single T cell receptor beta chain sequence and its context. This sample is part of a study of blood T cell repertoires in COVID-19. About the research overall: T cells, B-cell-depleted T cells, or PBMCs supplied cDNA or gDNA.

Original methodology: Researchers report that nucleated cell counts were estimated from reference gene primer amplification. The assay was immunoSEQ multiplex PCR, and TCRdb's table has in-frame clones only and misses some. For V, J and clone size, that table is used; D and trimming come from the DNA. The data contain 230,000 or so clones, roughly 89% of them singletons. Germline V gene sequence: CDR1 KGHSH, CDR2 LQKENI. The CDR3 runs to 15 residues. The V end was cut by 4 bases, the J end by 2 bases, with 12 bases between. The TCR was taken from a woman aged 60-75 years with COVID-19, enrolled during active disease. J is TRBJ1-5 and V is TRBV18, with D tentatively TRBD1 (5 bases). The sequenced sample consisted of peripheral blood. CDR3 protein: CASSRGRVGNQPQHF. In DNA form, the CDR3 reads TGTGCCAGCTCACGGGGCAGGGTCGGCAATCAGCCCCAGCATTTT.